The table lists the clone carrying this TCR beta chain with many counts. The source of the sample is a study of human T cells and chemical hapten exposure. TCRdb re-called the RACE reads with MiXCR, one entry per CDR3 protein. The table has around 50,000 distinct CDR3 sequences, 8.5% to 10% seen once. The V gene lost 6 bases and the J gene lost 7 bases, with 13 bases spanning the gap. This CDR3 contains 12 residues. Germline V gene sequence: CDR1 DFQATT, CDR2 SNEGSKA (reference sequence). Time point meaning: patch test 2, 6 weeks after DPC sensitization. The sample's treatment: therapeutic diphenylcyclopropenone sensitization with weekly scalp DPC.

V usage is TRBV20-1 and J usage is TRBJ1-3; D gene unclear. This sequence originates from a woman in her fifties or sixties with alopecia areata. Some clones in this sample may be carry-over from other donors' samples. Specimen: whole blood, collected in connection with sensitization to the hapten diphenylcyclopropenone (DPC). The CDR3 here is CSAPEDKNTIYF. The DNA for the CDR3 is TGCAGTGCCCCGGAAGATAAGAACACCATATATTTT.